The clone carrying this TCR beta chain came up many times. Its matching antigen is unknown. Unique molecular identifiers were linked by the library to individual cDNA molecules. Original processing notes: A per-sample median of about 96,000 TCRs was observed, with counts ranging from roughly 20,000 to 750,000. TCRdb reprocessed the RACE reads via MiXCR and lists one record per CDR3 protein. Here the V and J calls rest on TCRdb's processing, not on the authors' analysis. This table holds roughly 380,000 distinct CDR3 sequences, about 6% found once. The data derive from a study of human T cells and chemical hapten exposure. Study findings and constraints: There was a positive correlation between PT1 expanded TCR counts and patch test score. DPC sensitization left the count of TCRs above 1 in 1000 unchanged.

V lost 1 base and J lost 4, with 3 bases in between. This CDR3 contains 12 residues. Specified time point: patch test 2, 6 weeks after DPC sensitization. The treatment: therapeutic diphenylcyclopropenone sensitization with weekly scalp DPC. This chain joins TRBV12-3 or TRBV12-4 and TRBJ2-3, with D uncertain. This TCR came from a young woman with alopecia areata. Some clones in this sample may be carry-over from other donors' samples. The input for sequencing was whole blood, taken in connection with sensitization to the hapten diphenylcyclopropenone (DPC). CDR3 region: CASSLGADTQYF. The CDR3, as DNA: TGTGCCAGCAGTTTAGGGGCAGATACGCAGTATTTT.